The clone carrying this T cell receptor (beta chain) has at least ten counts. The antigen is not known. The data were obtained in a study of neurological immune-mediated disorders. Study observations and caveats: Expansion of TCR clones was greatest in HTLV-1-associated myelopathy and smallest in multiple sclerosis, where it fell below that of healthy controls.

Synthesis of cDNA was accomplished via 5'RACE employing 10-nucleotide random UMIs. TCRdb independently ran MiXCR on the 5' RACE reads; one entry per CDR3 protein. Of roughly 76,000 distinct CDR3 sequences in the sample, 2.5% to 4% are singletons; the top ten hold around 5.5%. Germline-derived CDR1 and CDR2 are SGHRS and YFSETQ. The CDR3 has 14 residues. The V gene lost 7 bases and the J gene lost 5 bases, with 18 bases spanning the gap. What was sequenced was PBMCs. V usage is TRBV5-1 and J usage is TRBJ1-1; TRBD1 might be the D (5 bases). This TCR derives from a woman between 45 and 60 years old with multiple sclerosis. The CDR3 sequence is CASDRGGAGTEAFF. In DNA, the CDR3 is TGCGCCAGCGATCGTGGAGGGGCCGGGACTGAAGCTTTCTTT. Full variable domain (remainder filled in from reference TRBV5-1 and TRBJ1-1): KAGVTQTPRYLIKTRGQQVTLSCSPISGHRSVSWYQQTPGQGLQFLFEYFSETQRNKGNFPGRFSGRQFSNSRSEMNVSTLELGDSALYLCASDRGGAGTEAFFGQGTRLTVV.